Shown below are 15 T cell receptor beta chains from a single sample sequenced in a study of cytomegalovirus exposure and HLA in healthy donors. The PCR made use of 60 Vbeta and 13 Jbeta primers. Here immunoSEQ multiplex PCR was the method, and the copy in TCRdb shows in-frame clones only, minus some. The table includes roughly 120,000 clones, roughly four fifths detected once. The sample comprised PBMCs. The receptor source for this set is a woman aged 55-75 years in good health and CMV-seropositive.

The chain couples TRBV29-1 to TRBJ2-7; 7 nucleotides agree with TRBD2. The CDR3 length is 15 residues. Trimming at V came to 4 bases and at J to 0 bases, leaving 9 bases not matched to a gene. Germline CDR1 is SQVTM and CDR2 is ANQGSEA. The CDR3: CSVVFWGRGSYEQYF. The DNA for the CDR3 is TGCAGCGTTGTCTTCTGGGGGAGGGGCTCCTACGAGCAGTACTTC.

J is TRBJ2-5 and V is TRBV2; D may be TRBD2 (6 bases). V lost 6 bases to trimming and J lost 2 bases, with 10 bases between them. CDR1 and CDR2 (germline): SNHLY, FYNNEI. The CDR3 is 13 amino acids. For the CDR3, the DNA is TGTGCCAGCAGGGGGGGTCTTCAAGAGACCCAGTACTTC. Its protein product is CASRGGLQETQYF.

With regard to this clone: The germline gene is not matched at one end of the junction; a read error may be the cause. V usage is TRBV11-1 and J usage is TRBJ2-2; 7 bases agree with TRBD1. CDR1 SGHAT and CDR2 FQDESV come from the germline V gene (reference sequence). CDR3 size: 15 residues. The CDR3 bases are TGTGCCAGCAGCCTAGACAGGGCTAACACCGGGGAGCTTTTTTTT. Translating gives CASSLDRANTGELFF.

In its sample, this clone was seen a few times. The chain is built from TRBV6-1 and TRBJ2-7, with D possibly being TRBD2 (6 bases). Germline-derived CDR1 and CDR2 are MNHNS and SASEGT. This CDR3 region has 13 residues. Trimming removed 6 bases at V and 4 bases at J, with 13 bases between. In DNA form, the CDR3 reads TGTGCCAGCAGCGGGGGAGGCGGGTACGAGCAGTACTTC. Its translation is CASSGGGGYEQYF.

The chain employs TRBV7-8 and TRBJ2-3; 12 bases fit TRBD2. This CDR3 comprises 14 residues. Per germline, CDR1 SGHVS and CDR2 FQNEAQ. V was clipped by 6 bases and J by 13 bases; unmatched bases: 11. CDR3 in amino acids: CASRIVGLAGLEYF. Here the CDR3 DNA reads TGTGCCAGCAGAATAGTTGGACTAGCGGGACTCGAGTATTTT.

In its sample, this clone was seen once. The CDR3 region is CAWIHTGTGQGEQYF. The CDR3 coding sequence is TGTGCCTGGATTCACACCGGGACAGGTCAGGGCGAGCAGTACTTC. The chain carries TRBV30 and TRBJ2-7; TRBD1 matches at 8 bases. The CDR3 runs to 15 residues. Germline CDR1 GTSNPN, CDR2 SVGIG (reference sequence). V dropped 4 bases and J dropped 6; count of bases not matched to a gene: 14.

The chain combines TRBV7-6 with TRBJ2-1; TRBD2 agrees at 7 bases. The CDR3 has 16 residues. Losses at the gene ends were 5 bases for V and 4 bases for J; bases not matched to a gene: 11. Germline V gene lookup returns CDR1 SGHVS and CDR2 FNYEAQ. For the CDR3, the DNA is TGTGCCAGCAGCCCACACCAGTCTAGCGGTTACAATGAGCAGTTCTTC. It specifies CASSPHQSSGYNEQFF.

This chain connects TRBV9 to TRBJ2-5; TRBD1 matches 7 bases. This CDR3 region has 17 residues. Germline V gives CDR1 SGDLS, CDR2 YYNGEE. Trimming cost V 3 bases and J 3 bases; bases outside gene matches: 14. CDR3 region: CASSAPFSGGVEETQYF. The CDR3 DNA follows: TGTGCCAGCAGCGCTCCTTTCTCAGGGGGAGTAGAAGAGACCCAGTACTTC.

This clone was seen a few times. This chain connects TRBV27 to TRBJ2-7; TRBD2 might be the D (5 bases). This CDR3 contains 15 residues. Germline loops: CDR1 MNHEY, CDR2 SMNVEV (reference sequence). Trimming pared 0 bases from V and 2 bases from J, leaving 11 bases between. The CDR3 loop is CASSLSPYGTYEQYF. DNA of the CDR3: TGTGCCAGCAGTTTATCCCCGTACGGGACCTACGAGCAGTACTTC.

The rearrangement uses TRBV7-6 and TRBJ1-1, with TRBD1 matching over 7 bases. The CDR3 is made up of 14 amino acids. Germline values: CDR1 SGHVS, CDR2 FNYEAQ. With 5 bases clipped from V and 13 bases from J, the junction kept 16 bases outside the gene matches. The CDR3 reads CASSPSPDTGENFF. The DNA for the CDR3 is TGTGCCAGCAGCCCATCCCCCGACACAGGGGAAAATTTCTTT.

V usage is TRBV9 and J usage is TRBJ2-1, with 12 nucleotides matching TRBD2. CDR1 is SGDLS and CDR2 is YYNGEE in the germline V gene. The ends lost 3 bases at V and 5 bases at J; junction bases unmatched: 6. The CDR3 length is 16 residues. The CDR3 reads CASSAPGLAGNNEQFF. The CDR3 nucleotides read TGTGCCAGCAGCGCACCGGGACTAGCGGGTAACAATGAGCAGTTCTTC.

The chain has TRBV9 and TRBJ2-6, with D hard to call. Trimming took 4 bases from V and 3 from J, leaving 8 bases between them. The CDR3 sequence is 14 residues long. The germline V gene encodes CDR1 SGDLS and CDR2 YYNGEE. DNA for the CDR3: TGTGCCAGCAGCACCCCGGGTGGGGCCAACGTCCTGACTTTC. Its protein is CASSTPGGANVLTF.

The V gene is TRBV9, the J gene TRBJ2-2; TRBD1 matches 8 bases. CDR3 length: 16 residues. Looked up from germline, CDR1 is SGDLS and CDR2 is YYNGEE. J gave up 5 bases and V 4 bases, and 10 bases lay outside the gene matches. The CDR3 spells CASSPDRVSWTGELFF. The CDR3 bases are TGTGCCAGCAGCCCGGACAGGGTGTCTTGGACCGGGGAGCTGTTTTTT.

This clone was counted only a few times. The rearrangement joins TRBV7-6 to TRBJ2-1; D gene uncertain. Trimming took off 5 bases at V and 7 bases at J, with 9 bases between the two ends. The CDR3 extends over 12 amino acids. Germline CDR1 reads SGHVS; CDR2 reads FNYEAQ. The chain's CDR3 is CASSPLRNEQFF. The DNA of the CDR3 is TGTGCCAGCAGCCCGCTAAGAAATGAGCAGTTCTTC.

The chain carries TRBV7-2 and TRBJ1-2, with D unclear. Trimming took off 6 bases at V and 8 bases at J, with 10 bases between the two ends. CDR1 is SGHTA, CDR2 FQGNSA, per germline. This CDR3 is built from 11 residues. The CDR3 DNA reads as TGTGCCAGCAGACTCACTGCAGGCTACACCTTC. Residues: CASRLTAGYTF.